One and the same sample provided the 18 T cell receptor beta chains below, sequenced in a study of blood T cell repertoires in COVID-19. Sequencing used immunoSEQ multiplex PCR; TCRdb keeps in-frame clones, though not all of them. In the table there are some 250,000 clones, around 87% of which are singletons. What was sequenced was peripheral blood. Receptors originate from an older woman with COVID-19, enrolled during active disease.

V usage is TRBV30 and J usage is TRBJ1-1; D is unresolved. Trimming removed 0 bases at V and 4 bases at J, with 15 bases between. This CDR3 region has 15 residues. Germline CDR1 reads GTSNPN; CDR2 reads SVGIG (reference sequence). The CDR3 reads CAWSVRGGFGTEAFF. The CDR3 nucleotides are TGTGCCTGGAGTGTACGGGGAGGGTTTGGCACTGAAGCTTTCTTT.

J is TRBJ1-2 and V is TRBV6-1; the match to TRBD1 covers 10 bases. The CDR3 spans 14 residues. After removal of 1 base from V and 7 bases from J, the junction contained 3 bases not matched to a gene. CDR1 is MNHNS, CDR2 SASEGT, per germline. CDR3 amino acids: CASSEGQGALGYTF. CDR3 in DNA: TGTGCCAGCAGTGAAGGACAGGGGGCCCTTGGCTACACCTTC.

The V call is TRBV7-3, the J call TRBJ2-1; tentatively, D is TRBD2 (5 bases). Germline values: CDR1 SGHTA, CDR2 FQGTGA. The length of the CDR3 is 14 residues. V lost 5 bases to trimming and J lost 8 bases, with 16 bases between them. CDR3 sequence (DNA): TGTGCCAGCAGCCAAAGCGGCCCCCGCGATGAGCAGTTCTTC. Translated: CASSQSGPRDEQFF. Variable domain in full (rest from reference TRBV7-3 and TRBJ2-1): GAGVSQTPSNKVTEKGKYVELRCDPISGHTALYWYRQSLGQGPEFLIYFQGTGAADDSGLPNDRFFAVRPEGSVSTLKIQRTERGDSAVYLCASSQSGPRDEQFFGPGTRLTVL.

The gene calls are TRBV18 and TRBJ1-4; 7 nucleotides agree with TRBD1. The V gene's germline CDR1 is KGHSH and CDR2 LQKENI. V was pared by 4 bases and J by 7 bases, with 6 bases of the junction left unmatched. This CDR3 is 14 amino acids long. This CDR3 is CASSLPGTAEKLFF. The CDR3 DNA follows: TGTGCCAGCTCACTGCCCGGGACAGCTGAAAAACTGTTTTTT.

This clone was seen a handful of times. The chain joins TRBV19 to TRBJ1-4; a weak D match, TRBD1 (5 bases). CDR3 length: 15 residues. The germline CDR1 and CDR2 sequences are LNHDA and SQIVND (reference sequence). V shed 5 bases and J shed 5 bases, with 15 bases lying between them. CDR3 bases: TGTGCCAGTAGTTCCCCGAAGGGGCGGAATGAAAAACTGTTTTTT. Its protein is CASSSPKGRNEKLFF.

V gene TRBV30 combines with J gene TRBJ2-7; TRBD1 is a possible D gene (5 bases). The V gene lost 5 bases and the J gene lost 9 bases, with 14 bases spanning the gap. The germline V gene has CDR1 GTSNPN and CDR2 SVGIG (reference sequence). The CDR3 consists of 11 residues. CDR3 amino acids: CAWANPRGQYF. The DNA of the CDR3 is TGTGCCTGGGCCAACCCAAGGGGGCAGTACTTC. Variable domain in full (rest from reference TRBV30 and TRBJ2-7): SQTIHQWPATLVQPVGSPLSLECTVEGTSNPNLYWYRQAAGRGLQLLFYSVGIGQISSEVPQNLSASRPQDRQFILSSKKLLLSDSGFYLCAWANPRGQYFGPGTRLTVT.

The chain links TRBV10-3 to TRBJ2-3; 9 bases are shared with TRBD1. There are 17 residues in the CDR3. Germline V CDR1 and CDR2: ENHRY, SYGVKD. Germline trimming cut 2 bases from V and 0 bases from J; bases unmatched to any gene: 6. The CDR3 DNA is TGTGCCATCAGTGAGGGATCCGGACAGGGGAGCACAGATACGCAGTATTTT. It translates to CAISEGSGQGSTDTQYF.

This clone was seen once. The chain is built from TRBV5-1 and TRBJ2-2; D might be TRBD1 (7 bases). V was shortened by 5 bases and J by 5 bases, with 16 bases between the two germline ends. Germline CDR1 and CDR2: SGHRS and YFSETQ. The CDR3 is 15 amino acids. CDR3 coding DNA: TGCGCCAGCAGGCCGGAGACAGGGAGGACCGGGGAGCTGTTTTTT. It specifies CASRPETGRTGELFF.

Points on this clone: At one end, the junction sequence differs from germline, possibly due to a read error. The CDR3 DNA reads TGTGCCATCAGTGAGCCCGGACTAGCTTGGGACTTC. It translates to CAISEPGLAWDF. The chain employs TRBV10-3 and TRBJ2-7; TRBD2 aligns across 8 bases. This CDR3 is 12 amino acids long. Looked up from germline, CDR1 is ENHRY and CDR2 is SYGVKD.

This clone was recorded a few times. This chain uses TRBV7-8 with TRBJ2-2; 16 bases match TRBD2. Germline CDR1 and CDR2: SGHVS and FQNEAQ. V shed 2 bases and J 4 bases; nucleotides not matched to a gene: 10. CDR3 length: 20 amino acids. CDR3 amino acids: CASSLRGTSGRALSTGELFF. The CDR3 DNA follows: TGTGCCAGCAGCTTAAGGGGGACTAGCGGGAGGGCCCTGAGCACCGGGGAGCTGTTTTTT. Looking up the rest from reference TRBV7-8 and TRBJ2-2 gives the full variable domain: GAGVSQSPRYKVAKRGQDVALRCDPISGHVSLFWYQQALGQGPEFLTYFQNEAQLDKSGLPSDRFFAERPEGSVSTLKIQRTQQEDSAVYLCASSLRGTSGRALSTGELFFGEGSRLTVL.

V is TRBV24-1 and J is TRBJ2-1; D is possibly TRBD2 (5 bases). V lost 3 bases, J lost 5 bases, and 16 bases lay in between. CDR1 and CDR2 (germline): KGHDR, SFDVKD. This CDR3 contains 16 residues. CDR3 in DNA: TGTGCCACCAGTGATGTGACTAACCGACGAAACAATGAGCAGTTCTTC. Translating it yields CATSDVTNRRNNEQFF.

This clone was seen ten or more times. The chain combines TRBV5-1 with TRBJ2-7; 7 nucleotides line up with TRBD1. From germline, CDR1 is SGHRS and CDR2 YFSETQ. V trimming: 1 base; J trimming: 4 bases; junction bases outside the gene matches: 2. The CDR3 loop spans 13 amino acids. CDR3 protein: CASSLTQGYEQYF. The CDR3 DNA reads as TGCGCCAGCAGCTTGACACAGGGGTACGAGCAGTACTTC.

The chain carries TRBV18 and TRBJ1-5, with 7 nucleotides matching TRBD1. Germline assignment: CDR1 KGHSH and CDR2 LQKENI. The CDR3 is made up of 16 amino acids. J was trimmed by 2 bases and V by 3 bases; bases with no gene match: 7. The CDR3 nucleotides read TGTGCCAGCTCACCCAGGGGGAGGATAGGCAATCAGCCCCAGCATTTT. Translating it yields CASSPRGRIGNQPQHF.

The chain is built from TRBV3-1 (or the pseudogene TRBV3-2) and TRBJ1-6; 8 nucleotides agree with TRBD1. Germline CDR1 and CDR2: LGHDT and YNNKEL (reference sequence). Unmatched junction bases numbered 9, after V lost 5 bases and J lost 9 bases. The CDR3 length is 15 residues. CDR3 region: CASSDIGTGASPLHF. CDR3 in DNA: TGTGCCAGCAGCGATATTGGGACAGGCGCTTCACCCCTCCACTTT.

This chain uses TRBV5-1 with TRBJ1-2, with 9 nucleotides matching TRBD1. The V gene end was trimmed by 5 bases and the J gene end by 5 bases; junction bases not matched to a gene: 13. The germline CDR1 and CDR2 sequences are SGHRS and YFSETQ. The CDR3 covers 16 residues. The CDR3 is CASRYDSTGGYYGYTF. Here the CDR3 DNA reads TGCGCCAGCAGATATGACTCGACAGGGGGATATTATGGCTACACCTTC.

The chain has TRBV6-4 and TRBJ2-3; TRBD2 agrees at 7 bases. CDR1 is MRHNA, CDR2 SNTAGT, per germline. This CDR3 contains 15 residues. J gave up 8 bases and V 0 bases, and 8 bases lay outside the gene matches. In DNA form, the CDR3 reads TGTGCCAGCAGTGACTCTGCGGGAGCACTCGTTACGCAGTATTTT. Translated: CASSDSAGALVTQYF.

V is TRBV10-3 and J is TRBJ2-7; TRBD2 matches at 13 bases. Germline V gene sequence: CDR1 ENHRY, CDR2 SYGVKD. The CDR3 length is 15 residues. V was clipped by 2 bases and J by 5 bases; unmatched bases: 3. Written as DNA, the CDR3 is TGTGCCATCAGTGAGGGGACTAGCGGGATCAACGAGCAGTACTTC. Amino acids: CAISEGTSGINEQYF.

V gene TRBV6-5 combines with J gene TRBJ1-5; the match to TRBD1 covers 7 bases. The CDR3 contains 12 residues. Trimming at V came to 6 bases and at J to 11 bases, leaving 7 bases not matched to a gene. CDR1 MNHEY and CDR2 SVGAGI come from the germline V gene. The CDR3 here is CASRGGGWAQHF. The CDR3 DNA reads as TGTGCCAGCAGAGGAGGGGGCTGGGCCCAGCATTTT.